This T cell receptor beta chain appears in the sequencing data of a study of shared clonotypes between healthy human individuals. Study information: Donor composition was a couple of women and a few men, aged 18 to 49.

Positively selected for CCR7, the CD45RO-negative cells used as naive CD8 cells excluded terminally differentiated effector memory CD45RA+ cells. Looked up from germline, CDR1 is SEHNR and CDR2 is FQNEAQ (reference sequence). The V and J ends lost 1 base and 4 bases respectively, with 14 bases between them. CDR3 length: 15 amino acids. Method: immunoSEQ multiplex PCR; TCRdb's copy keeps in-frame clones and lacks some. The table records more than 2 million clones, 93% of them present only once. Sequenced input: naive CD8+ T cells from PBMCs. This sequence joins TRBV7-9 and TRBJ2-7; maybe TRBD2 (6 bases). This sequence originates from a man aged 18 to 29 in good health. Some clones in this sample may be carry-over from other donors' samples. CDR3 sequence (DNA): TGTGCCAGCAGCTTAGATTGGGACTCGGAGTACGAGCAGTACTTC. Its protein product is CASSLDWDSEYEQYF.